The 13 T cell receptor beta chains given below trace back to one sample, sequenced in a study of T cell responses to AZD1222 COVID-19 vaccine. Sequencing was performed with immunoSEQ multiplex PCR; in TCRdb, only in-frame clones are kept and a portion is missing. The sample holds tens of thousands of clones, roughly 88% seen once. Material: peripheral blood, obtained on day 0 of AZD1222 vaccination. These receptors came from an adult in good health.

The DNA for the CDR3 is TGTGCCAGCAGTCAAGATTACAATGAGCAGTTCTTC. Amino acid sequence: CASSQDYNEQFF. The J gene is TRBJ2-1, the V gene TRBV2, with D unresolved. Germline-derived CDR1 and CDR2 are SNHLY and FYNNEI. The ends were cut back, 5 bases at V and 4 bases at J, with 6 bases in the middle. The CDR3 spans 12 residues.

CDR3 DNA sequence: TGTGCCAGCAGTGTACAGGGGGCTGCATATGGCTACACCTTC. Translation gives CASSVQGAAYGYTF. This sequence joins TRBV5-8 and TRBJ1-2; 9 bases match TRBD1. V dropped 5 bases and J dropped 5; count of bases not matched to a gene: 7. CDR3 length: 14 amino acids. Germline CDR1 SGHTS, CDR2 YDEGEE.

The gene calls are TRBV7-2 and TRBJ1-3, with 9 bases identical to TRBD1. Germline V gives CDR1 SGHTA, CDR2 FQGNSA. This CDR3 has 14 amino acids. Losses at the gene ends were 5 bases for V and 8 bases for J; bases not matched to a gene: 7. The CDR3 here is CASSLLTGGHTIYF. CDR3 sequence (DNA): TGTGCCAGCAGCCTACTGACAGGGGGGCACACCATATATTTT. The full variable domain, in which reference TRBV7-2 and TRBJ1-3 provide the parts outside the CDR3, is GAGVSQSPSNKVTEKGKDVELRCDPISGHTALYWYRQSLGQGLEFLIYFQGNSAPDKSGLPSDRFSAERTGGSVSTLTIQRTQQEDSAVYLCASSLLTGGHTIYFGEGSWLTVV.

V usage is TRBV7-9 and J usage is TRBJ1-2; 8 bases agree with TRBD1. This CDR3 spans 17 amino acids. Germline CDR1 SEHNR, CDR2 FQNEAQ (reference sequence). V dropped 5 bases and J dropped 7; count of bases not matched to a gene: 18. The DNA of the CDR3 is TGTGCCAGCAGCCCTCGGAGACCGGGACAGGAAAAGGGTGGCTACACCTTC. Amino acid sequence: CASSPRRPGQEKGGYTF.

Here the CDR3 reads CASRPLADTDTQYF. CDR3 sequence (DNA): TGTGCCAGCCGCCCTCTGGCAGATACAGATACGCAGTATTTT. The chain couples TRBV5-8 to TRBJ2-3; D not resolved. CDR1 is SGHTS, CDR2 YDEGEE, per germline. The CDR3 extends over 14 amino acids. V lost 7 bases to trimming and J lost 3 bases, with 15 bases between them.

V gene TRBV25-1 combines with J gene TRBJ1-6; TRBD1 might be the D (5 bases). Trimming cost V 6 bases and J 8 bases, with 20 bases left between them. The CDR3 is made up of 16 amino acids. Germline lookup yields CDR1 MGHDK and CDR2 SYGVNS. CDR3 loop: CASSQFTGLGDSPLHF. Here the CDR3 DNA reads TGTGCCAGCAGCCAATTCACGGGCCTGGGGGATTCACCCCTCCACTTT. The full variable domain, with the rest looked up from reference TRBV25-1 and TRBJ1-6, is EADIYQTPRYLVIGTGKKITLECSQTMGHDKMYWYQQDPGMELHLIHYSYGVNSTEKGDLSSESTVSRIRTEHFPLTLESARPSHTSQYLCASSQFTGLGDSPLHFGNGTRLTVT.

This sequence joins TRBV19 and TRBJ2-3; 7 bases line up with TRBD2. Per germline, CDR1 LNHDA and CDR2 SQIVND (reference sequence). The CDR3 contains 13 residues. Trimming cost V 6 bases and J 5 bases; bases outside gene matches: 5. This CDR3 is CASRFREGDTQYF. The CDR3 bases are TGTGCCAGTAGGTTCAGGGAGGGAGATACGCAGTATTTT.

This clone was counted between two and nine times. The junction and the germline gene differ at one end; a read error may be behind it. Other DNA sequences in the sample encode the same CDR3. The chain employs TRBV24-1 and TRBJ2-2, with 9 bases matching TRBD1. The CDR3 totals 16 residues. Germline V lookup: CDR1 KGHDR, CDR2 SFDVKD. The CDR3 loop is CAPSAPGTGTTGELFF. In DNA form, the CDR3 reads TGTGCCCCCAGTGCCCCCGGGACAGGGACGACCGGGGAGCTGTTTTTT.

V usage is TRBV21-1 and J usage is TRBJ1-4; the listed D gene, TRBD1, was not tested against the DNA. TRBV21-1 is assigned pseudogene status. The CDR3 length is 21 residues. As DNA, the CDR3 is TGTGCCAGCAGCAAAGCGGTAAATGAGGAGACAGGCCAAGCAACTAATGAAAAACTGTTTTTT. Protein: CASSKAVNEETGQATNEKLFF.

V gene TRBV28 combines with J gene TRBJ1-5, with TRBD1 identical over 7 bases. The V segment lost 3 bases and the J segment 3 bases; nucleotides outside the gene matches: 5. Germline V gives CDR1 MDHEN, CDR2 SYDVKM. CDR3 length: 15 residues. This CDR3 reads CASSFPTGNNQPQHF. CDR3 bases: TGTGCCAGCAGTTTCCCGACAGGGAACAATCAGCCCCAGCATTTT.

This clone was seen only a few times. This rearrangement joins TRBV18 to TRBJ1-1; perhaps TRBD1 as D (5 bases). Germline CDR1 is KGHSH and CDR2 is LQKENI. Trimming shortened V by 0 bases and J by 3 bases, and 23 bases separated the two germline ends. This CDR3 has 19 amino acids. As DNA, the CDR3 is TGTGCCAGCTCACCACCGCCGAGAATAGGGGCCCGCGGAGACACTGAAGCTTTCTTT. Translation: CASSPPPRIGARGDTEAFF.

This chain joins TRBV4-1 and TRBJ2-7; perhaps D is TRBD1 or TRBD2 (5 bases each). V was trimmed by 0 bases and J by 1 base, leaving 16 bases between them. Germline V gives CDR1 MGHRA, CDR2 YSYEKL. The CDR3 runs 17 residues. This CDR3 is CASSQENRDGISYEQYF. The CDR3 DNA reads TGCGCCAGCAGCCAAGAGAACCGGGACGGGATTTCCTACGAGCAGTACTTC.

The chain joins TRBV5-6 to TRBJ1-4; TRBD1 is a possible D gene (6 bases). Trimming removed 2 bases at V and 13 bases at J, with 12 bases between. CDR3 length: 12 residues. Germline V lookup: CDR1 SGHDT, CDR2 YYEEEE. This chain's CDR3 is CASSFTTGGLFF. The CDR3 nucleotides are TGTGCCAGCAGCTTTACGACAGGAGGACTGTTTTTT.